The 4 T cell receptor beta chains presented below share a single source sample, sequenced in a study of cytomegalovirus exposure and HLA in healthy donors. It was with 60 Vbeta and 13 Jbeta primers that the PCR ran. The protocol was immunoSEQ multiplex PCR, while the TCRdb copy is restricted to in-frame clones and leaves out a portion. The sample lists 100,000 or so clones; more than 9.5% were seen once. Sequencing was done on a sample of PBMCs. These receptors were obtained from a man aged 40-50 years in good health and CMV-seropositive.

The sample holds a few counts of this clone. The V call is TRBV25-1, the J call TRBJ2-1; 10 bases agree with TRBD2. This CDR3 comprises 16 residues. CDR1 and CDR2 from the germline V gene are MGHDK and SYGVNS. V shed 1 base and J 4 bases; nucleotides not matched to a gene: 4. The CDR3 DNA reads as TGTGCCAGCAGTGAATGGATTAGCGGGAGGTACAATGAGCAGTTCTTC. Amino acid sequence: CASSEWISGRYNEQFF.

This clone was found a few times. The rearrangement joins TRBV5-1 to TRBJ2-5; D might be TRBD1 (5 bases). The CDR3 is 15 residues long. V was clipped by 1 base and J by 5 bases, with 15 bases between them. Germline CDR1 is SGHRS and CDR2 is YFSETQ. CDR3 DNA sequence: TGCGCCAGCAGCTTGTGGGGCGAGGTGTCTGAGACCCAGTACTTC. This encodes CASSLWGEVSETQYF.

This clone was counted only a few times. The chain carries TRBV27 and TRBJ1-3; TRBD1 might be the D (5 bases). Germline values: CDR1 MNHEY, CDR2 SMNVEV (reference sequence). The CDR3 sequence is 16 residues long. V lost 4 bases and J 0 bases, leaving 13 bases between the germline ends. The CDR3 DNA follows: TGTGCCAGCAGTTCCCACCTCAGGGACTCTGGAAACACCATATATTTT. Translating gives CASSSHLRDSGNTIYF.

This sequence joins TRBV10-3 and TRBJ2-2; 11 bases agree with TRBD1. The CDR3 is 16 residues long. V was pared by 6 bases and J by 7 bases, with 10 bases of the junction left unmatched. The germline gives CDR1 ENHRY, CDR2 SYGVKD. The chain's CDR3 is CAISSRTGGIDGELFF. The CDR3 bases are TGTGCCATCAGCTCTCGGACAGGGGGCATTGACGGGGAGCTGTTTTTT.